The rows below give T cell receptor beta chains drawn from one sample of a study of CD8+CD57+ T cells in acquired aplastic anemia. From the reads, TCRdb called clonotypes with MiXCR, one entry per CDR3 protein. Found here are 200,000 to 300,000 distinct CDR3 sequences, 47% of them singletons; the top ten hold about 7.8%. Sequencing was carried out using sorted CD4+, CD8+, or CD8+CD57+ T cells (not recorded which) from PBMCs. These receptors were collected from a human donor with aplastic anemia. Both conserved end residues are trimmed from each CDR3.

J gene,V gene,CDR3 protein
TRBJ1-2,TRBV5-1,ASSGDGQGYGYT
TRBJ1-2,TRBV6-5,ASSYSRQGTYGYT
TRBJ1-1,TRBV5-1,ASSFRSGAF
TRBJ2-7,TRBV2,ATGDIYEQY
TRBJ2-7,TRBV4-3,ASSQGQGVRSYEQY
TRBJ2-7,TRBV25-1,ASSQSANYEQY
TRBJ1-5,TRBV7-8,ASSLRPLSNQPQH
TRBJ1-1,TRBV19,ASSIVGQGVSSFTEAF
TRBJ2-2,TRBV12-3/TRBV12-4,ASSFGQSYTGELF
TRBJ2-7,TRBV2,ASSDHRTVHEQY
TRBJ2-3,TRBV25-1,ASSLGQASTDTQY
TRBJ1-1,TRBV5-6,ASSPTTNTEAF
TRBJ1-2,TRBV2,ASNRDSLNYGYT
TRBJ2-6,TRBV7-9,ASSSMGALSGANVLT
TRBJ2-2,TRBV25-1,ASSDSDRGNTGELF
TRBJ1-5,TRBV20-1,SARAAGGLQPQH
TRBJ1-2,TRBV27,ASSFGRADGYT
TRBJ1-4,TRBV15,ATSRGDRDPDGEKLF
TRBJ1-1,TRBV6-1,ASSLTDRGIEAF
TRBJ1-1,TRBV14,ASSESGTLNTEAF